The subject of this entry is one T cell receptor beta chain. This clonotype showed up just a few times. No antigen is known for it. Within one base of it there is no much larger clone, and no base qualities were kept. This entry comes from a study of response to subunit inactivated influenza vaccine (dated by TCRdb to 2016 to 2019). The study in broad terms: The study used deep quantitative T cell receptor repertoire profiling to track responses to a trivalent subunit inactivated influenza vaccine.

The germline V gene encodes CDR1 SGHTA and CDR2 FQGNSA. Including cysteine and phenylalanine, the CDR3 has 17 amino acids. Here the CDR3 DNA is all that survives: 51 bases in frame from base 1. V lost 1 base and J lost 4 bases; the stretch between them is 14 bases long. Reading the label with the study, this specimen's time point is: 40 to 45 days after influenza vaccine administration. The method was RT-PCR. The reads were generated on an Illumina HiSeq 2500. TCRdb reran the public reads through fastp at Q25 and MiXCR, keeping productive beta chains. Entries that share a CDR3 protein sequence are merged under the most common genes and DNA. The sample table lists about half a million distinct CDR3 sequences, approximately 11% of them with a count of one. The ten largest clones capture more than 10% of the sample. General conclusions and limits of the study: The authors suggested that each seasonal influenza vaccination may recruit only a limited number of new T cells.

The sequence joins TRBV7-2 to TRBJ1-6, with a weak D call of TRBD1 (5 bases match). The origin of this receptor is a man in his fifties who received an inactivated influenza vaccine. Donor details come from another sample of the same person, matched by shared clones. Material: PBMCs from blood, obtained about 40 days after vaccination. The bases are TGTGCCAGCAGCTTAGGCGGGCGGGGACTTTATAATTCACCCCTCCACTTT. Its protein is CASSLGGRGLYNSPLHF.